These T cell receptor beta chains were read from a single sample in a study of blood T cells in healthy people across ages. Using its own MiXCR run on the 5' RACE reads, TCRdb lists one record per CDR3 protein. Among about 560,000 distinct CDR3 sequences, about 29% were seen once, and the ten largest hold approximately 4%. In addition, the sample was reused for a study of T cells of mothers and their children.

The sequenced material came from blood. These receptors came from a boy between 2 and 10 years old in good health. Both conserved end residues are part of each CDR3. D genes are given only for firm matches. Size is stated for part of the rows, as once, few or many counts, or as a class when the clone is expanded.

d_gene: TRBD1
v_gene: TRBV12-3/TRBV12-4
j_gene: TRBJ2-2
abundance: -
CDR3aa: CASSHDRGTGELFF
CDR3nt: TGTGCCAGCAGCCATGACAGGGGAACCGGGGAGCTGTTTTTT

d_gene: -
v_gene: TRBV27
j_gene: TRBJ1-4
abundance: -
CDR3aa: CASAGPCNEKLFF
CDR3nt: TGTGCCAGTGCGGGACCGTGTAATGAAAAACTGTTTTTT

d_gene: -
v_gene: TRBV12-3/TRBV12-4
j_gene: TRBJ1-2
abundance: -
CDR3aa: CASSPLRGYGYTF
CDR3nt: TGTGCCAGCAGTCCCTTGCGTGGGTATGGCTACACCTTC

d_gene: -
v_gene: TRBV3-1
j_gene: TRBJ1-2
abundance: few
CDR3aa: CASSQVVNYGYTF
CDR3nt: TGTGCCAGCAGCCAAGTCGTGAACTATGGCTACACCTTC

d_gene: TRBD1
v_gene: TRBV10-3
j_gene: TRBJ2-1
abundance: few
CDR3aa: CAISLGQGRGEQFF
CDR3nt: TGTGCCATCAGTTTAGGACAGGGGAGAGGTGAGCAGTTCTTC

d_gene: -
v_gene: TRBV20-1
j_gene: TRBJ1-1
abundance: few
CDR3aa: CSAWEGNTEAFF
CDR3nt: TGCAGTGCTTGGGAGGGGAACACTGAAGCTTTCTTT

d_gene: -
v_gene: TRBV20-1
j_gene: TRBJ2-1
abundance: few
CDR3aa: CSDRGRPAGDEQFF
CDR3nt: TGCAGTGATAGAGGGAGGCCCGCGGGCGATGAGCAGTTCTTC

d_gene: -
v_gene: TRBV7-3
j_gene: TRBJ2-1
abundance: few
CDR3aa: CASSPDNYNEQFF
CDR3nt: TGTGCCAGCAGCCCGGACAACTACAATGAGCAGTTCTTC

d_gene: -
v_gene: TRBV10-3
j_gene: TRBJ2-7
abundance: few
CDR3aa: CAISPGDPYEQYF
CDR3nt: TGTGCCATCAGCCCGGGTGATCCCTACGAGCAGTACTTC

d_gene: TRBD2
v_gene: TRBV7-9
j_gene: TRBJ2-7
abundance: few
CDR3aa: CASSLVGGDEQYF
CDR3nt: TGTGCCAGCAGCTTAGTTGGGGGGGACGAGCAGTACTTC

d_gene: -
v_gene: TRBV19
j_gene: TRBJ1-1
abundance: -
CDR3aa: CASSALDREAFF
CDR3nt: TGTGCCAGTAGTGCGCTTGACAGGGAAGCTTTCTTT

d_gene: TRBD1
v_gene: TRBV20-1
j_gene: TRBJ2-3
abundance: -
CDR3aa: CSARVRTGLTDTQYF
CDR3nt: TGCAGTGCTAGAGTCCGGACAGGGTTGACAGATACGCAGTATTTT

d_gene: -
v_gene: TRBV11-2
j_gene: TRBJ2-1
abundance: -
CDR3aa: CASSPRPGTSAYYRIGQFF
CDR3nt: TGTGCCAGCAGCCCCCGGCCTGGGACAAGCGCGTATTATCGGATAGGGCAGTTCTTC

d_gene: -
v_gene: TRBV29-1
j_gene: TRBJ2-6
abundance: -
CDR3aa: CSVEDREKGWYGANVLTF
CDR3nt: TGCAGCGTTGAAGATCGGGAAAAGGGTTGGTACGGGGCCAACGTCCTGACTTTC

d_gene: -
v_gene: TRBV11-1
j_gene: TRBJ1-5
abundance: few
CDR3aa: CASSSGSGQPQHF
CDR3nt: TGTGCCAGCAGCTCAGGGTCGGGCCAGCCCCAGCATTTT

d_gene: -
v_gene: TRBV7-2
j_gene: TRBJ2-3
abundance: few
CDR3aa: CASSRKGEAGSYTQYF
CDR3nt: TGTGCCAGCAGCCGAAAGGGGGAGGCGGGGTCTTATACGCAGTATTTT

d_gene: TRBD1
v_gene: TRBV12-3/TRBV12-4
j_gene: TRBJ1-1
abundance: few
CDR3aa: CASSPGQGAITEAFF
CDR3nt: TGTGCCAGCAGTCCGGGACAGGGGGCCATCACTGAAGCTTTCTTT

d_gene: -
v_gene: TRBV20-1
j_gene: TRBJ2-7
abundance: -
CDR3aa: CSAYPNSGEQYF
CDR3nt: TGCAGTGCTTACCCAAACTCGGGCGAGCAGTACTTC

d_gene: TRBD1
v_gene: TRBV4-2
j_gene: TRBJ1-1
abundance: -
CDR3aa: CASSQDRGRPHGAFF
CDR3nt: TGTGCCAGCAGCCAAGACAGGGGGCGCCCCCATGGAGCTTTCTTT

d_gene: -
v_gene: TRBV20-1
j_gene: TRBJ2-1
abundance: -
CDR3aa: CSAKAGTAYNEQFF
CDR3nt: TGCAGTGCAAAAGCGGGGACAGCCTACAATGAGCAGTTCTTC

d_gene: TRBD2
v_gene: TRBV20-1
j_gene: TRBJ2-7
abundance: few
CDR3aa: CSALQRERSYEQYF
CDR3nt: TGCAGTGCTCTTCAGCGGGAGAGGTCCTACGAGCAGTACTTC

d_gene: -
v_gene: TRBV4-1
j_gene: TRBJ2-7
abundance: -
CDR3aa: CASSRGFYSYEQYF
CDR3nt: TGCGCCAGCAGCCGGGGCTTCTACTCCTACGAGCAGTACTTC

d_gene: -
v_gene: TRBV6-5
j_gene: TRBJ2-5
abundance: few
CDR3aa: CASSYTQALLQQETQYF
CDR3nt: TGTGCCAGCAGTTACACGCAGGCGTTGTTACAACAAGAGACCCAGTACTTC

d_gene: -
v_gene: TRBV7-9
j_gene: TRBJ2-5
abundance: few
CDR3aa: CASSPRRPETQYF
CDR3nt: TGTGCCAGCAGCCCCCGCCGGCCGGAGACCCAGTACTTC

d_gene: -
v_gene: TRBV6-5
j_gene: TRBJ1-1
abundance: few
CDR3aa: CASSYHGLENTEAFF
CDR3nt: TGTGCCAGCAGTTACCATGGACTGGAGAACACTGAAGCTTTCTTT